This T cell receptor (beta chain) was found in a study of blood T cell repertoires in COVID-19. This CDR3 contains 19 residues. V was shortened by 2 bases and J by 0 bases, with 20 bases between the two germline ends. Germline V gene lookup returns CDR1 MNHEY and CDR2 SVGEGT. Original processing methods: For nucleated cells, counts were estimated from reference gene primer amplification. Assay: immunoSEQ multiplex PCR; the TCRdb copy retains only in-frame clones and omits some. The V and J calls and clone size were taken over from that table, and D and trimming were inferred from the DNA. The sample carries roughly 180,000 clones, about 84% recorded once.

This chain links TRBV6-2 or TRBV6-3 with TRBJ1-5; tentatively, D is TRBD1 (5 bases). This TCR was recovered from a woman in her 40s with acute COVID-19. Specimen: PBMCs or T cells enriched from blood (not recorded which). The CDR3 DNA reads as TGTGCCAGCAGTTACGCGGGGACTATATCCCTTTATAGCAATCAGCCCCAGCATTTT. As protein: CASSYAGTISLYSNQPQHF.